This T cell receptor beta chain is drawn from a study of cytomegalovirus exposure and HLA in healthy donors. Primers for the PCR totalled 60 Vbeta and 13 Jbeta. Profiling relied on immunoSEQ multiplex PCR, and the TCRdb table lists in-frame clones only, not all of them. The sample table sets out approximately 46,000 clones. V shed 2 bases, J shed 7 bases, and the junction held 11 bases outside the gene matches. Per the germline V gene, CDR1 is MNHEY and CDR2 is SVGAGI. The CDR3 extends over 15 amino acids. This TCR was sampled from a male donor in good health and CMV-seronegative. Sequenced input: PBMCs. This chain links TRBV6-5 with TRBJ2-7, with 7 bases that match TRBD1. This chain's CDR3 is CASSYPRQGRREQYF. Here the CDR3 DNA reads TGTGCCAGCAGTTACCCCCGACAGGGCAGGAGGGAGCAGTACTTC.